The clone carrying this T cell receptor (beta chain) showed up many times. Germline CDR1 is MDHEN and CDR2 is SYDVKM. The CDR3 covers 18 residues. With V trimmed by 5 bases and J by 7 bases, 20 bases remained unmatched. This sample was taken from a study of T cells after yellow fever vaccination. Each CDR3 protein is one row after TCRdb ran MiXCR on the 5' RACE reads. The profile shows about 60,000 distinct CDR3 sequences, more than 5.5% of them singletons. Sequences were derived from CD8+ T cells sorted from PBMCs, sampled on the day of the first yellow fever vaccination. The source is a man in his late teens or twenties who received the YFV17D yellow fever vaccine. The chain uses TRBV28 and TRBJ2-1; TRBD2 matches 7 bases. The CDR3 region has the DNA TGTGCCAGCAGTCCAGCCGGGGGACGGGGGGAGTCGGGAAATGAGCAGTTCTTC. Translated: CASSPAGGRGESGNEQFF.